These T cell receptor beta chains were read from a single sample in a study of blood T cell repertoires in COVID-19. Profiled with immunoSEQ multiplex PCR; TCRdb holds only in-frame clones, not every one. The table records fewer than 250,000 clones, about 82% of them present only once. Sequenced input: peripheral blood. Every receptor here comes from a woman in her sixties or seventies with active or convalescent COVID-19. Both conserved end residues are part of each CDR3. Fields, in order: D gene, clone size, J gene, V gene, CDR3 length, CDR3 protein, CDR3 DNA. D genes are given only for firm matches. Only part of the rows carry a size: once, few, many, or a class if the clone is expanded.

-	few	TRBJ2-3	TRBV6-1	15	CASSEPGASTDTQYF	TGTGCCAGCAGTGAACCGGGAGCAAGCACAGATACGCAGTATTTT
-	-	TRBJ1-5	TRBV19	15	CASSNEGRGNQPQHF	TGTGCCAGTAGTAACGAGGGTAGGGGCAATCAGCCCCAGCATTTT
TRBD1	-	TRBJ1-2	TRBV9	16	CASSLGQGYDNYGYTF	TGTGCCAGCAGCCTCGGACAGGGATATGATAACTATGGCTACACCTTC
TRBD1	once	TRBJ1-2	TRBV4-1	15	CASSQVFGTGDGYTF	TGCGCCAGCAGCCAAGTTTTTGGGACAGGGGATGGCTACACCTTC
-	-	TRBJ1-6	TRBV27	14	CASSYRNENSPLHF	TGTGCCAGCAGTTACAGGAATGAAAATTCACCCCTCCACTTT
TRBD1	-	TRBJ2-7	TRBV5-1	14	CASSLGGQGYEQYF	TGCGCCAGCAGCTTGGGGGGACAGGGGTACGAGCAGTACTTC
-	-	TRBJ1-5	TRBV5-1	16	CASSSLPTESNQPQHF	TGCGCCAGCAGCTCGTTGCCTACAGAGAGCAATCAGCCCCAGCATTTT
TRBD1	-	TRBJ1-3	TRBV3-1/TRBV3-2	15	CASSHSRTGGNTIYF	TGTGCCAGCAGCCATTCCAGGACAGGTGGAAACACCATATATTTT
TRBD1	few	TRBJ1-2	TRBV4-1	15	CASSRFGGQLYGYTF	TGCGCCAGCAGCCGCTTTGGGGGACAGCTCTATGGCTACACCTTC
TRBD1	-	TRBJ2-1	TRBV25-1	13	CASSVQGYNEQFF	TGTGCCAGCAGTGTACAGGGGTACAATGAGCAGTTCTTC
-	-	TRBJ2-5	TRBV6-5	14	CASSYSGAIETQYF	TGTGCCAGCAGTTACTCGGGGGCCATAGAGACCCAGTACTTC
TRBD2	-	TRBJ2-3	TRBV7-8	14	CASSLAVGSDTQYF	TGTGCCAGCAGTCTAGCGGTCGGGTCAGATACGCAGTATTTT
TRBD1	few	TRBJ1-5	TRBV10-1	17	CASSHRDRRYSNQPQHF	TGCGCCAGCAGCCACCGGGACAGGCGTTATAGCAATCAGCCCCAGCATTTT
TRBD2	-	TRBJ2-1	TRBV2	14	CASKNILAGGEQFF	TGTGCCAGCAAAAATATTTTAGCGGGAGGTGAGCAGTTCTTC
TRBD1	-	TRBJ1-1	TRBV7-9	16	CASRRTGTGIGTEAFF	TGTGCCAGCAGACGAACAGGGACAGGGATTGGAACTGAAGCTTTCTTT
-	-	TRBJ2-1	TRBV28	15	CASSLRVASYNEQFF	TGTGCCAGCAGTTTACGGGTCGCCTCCTACAATGAGCAGTTCTTC
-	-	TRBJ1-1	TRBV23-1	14	CASPRNGGDTEAFF	TGCGCCAGTCCCCGAAATGGGGGGGACACTGAAGCTTTCTTT
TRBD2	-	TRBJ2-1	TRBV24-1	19	CATSDLREASGSYGNEQFF	TGTGCCACCAGTGACCTGCGGGAGGCTAGCGGGAGTTATGGCAATGAGCAGTTCTTC
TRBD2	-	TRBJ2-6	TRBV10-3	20	CAISYFGLAGGGAGANVLTF	TGTGCCATCAGTTATTTTGGGCTAGCGGGGGGCGGGGCCGGGGCCAACGTCCTGACTTTC
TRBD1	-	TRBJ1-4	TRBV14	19	CASSQVRDRGPSTNEKLFF	TGTGCCAGCAGCCAAGTAAGGGACAGGGGGCCCTCAACTAATGAAAAACTGTTTTTT